A single sample gave rise to the 8 T cell receptor beta chains below, sequenced in a study of T cells in Graves' hyperthyroidism and ophthalmopathy. There were TCR beta CDR3 regions amplified from RNA transcripts. The study used the HTBI primer set for a first-round RT-PCR of the TCR CDR3. TCRdb independently ran MiXCR on the multiplex PCR reads; one entry per CDR3 protein. The sample consists of roughly 420,000 distinct CDR3 sequences, roughly 15% of them appearing once. The sequenced sample consisted of blood. All receptors derive from a woman aged 18-29 years with Graves' hyperthyroidism.

Ten or more counts support this clonotype. The chain recombines TRBV20-1 with TRBJ2-7; no firm D call. Deletions cut 1 base from V and 1 base from J, with 11 bases between. Germline assignment: CDR1 DFQATT and CDR2 SNEGSKA (reference sequence). This CDR3 is built from 14 residues. This CDR3 reads CSARGTEPSYEQYF. The CDR3 DNA reads as TGCAGTGCTAGAGGGACGGAGCCTTCCTACGAGCAGTACTTC.

This clonotype was seen many times. The chain carries TRBV6-2 or TRBV6-3 and TRBJ1-1; tentative D call: TRBD1 (6 bases). Germline lookup yields CDR1 MNHEY and CDR2 SVGEGT. V was pared by 6 bases and J by 1 base, with 9 bases between. The CDR3 extends over 13 amino acids. The chain's CDR3 is CASRLGGNTEAFF. The CDR3 DNA reads TGTGCCAGCAGGTTAGGGGGGAACACTGAAGCTTTCTTT.

The chain has TRBV9 and TRBJ1-3, with 10 bases fitting TRBD1. With 0 bases clipped from V and 5 bases from J, the junction kept 8 bases outside the gene matches. The CDR3 consists of 17 residues. Germline CDR1 is SGDLS and CDR2 is YYNGEE. CDR3 sequence reads: CASSVDPGTGVRNTIYF. The CDR3 DNA reads as TGTGCCAGCAGCGTAGATCCCGGGACAGGGGTGAGAAACACCATATATTTT.

The chain carries TRBV19 and TRBJ1-5; 11 positions agree with TRBD1. The germline V gene has CDR1 LNHDA and CDR2 SQIVND (reference sequence). The CDR3 is 18 residues long. J lost 1 base, V lost 5 bases, and 10 bases had no gene match. CDR3 DNA: TGTGCCAGTAGTTTCCGGACAGGGGGCGTCATAAGCAATCAGCCCCAGCATTTT. Amino acid sequence: CASSFRTGGVISNQPQHF.

There are many counts of this clonotype. J is TRBJ2-7 and V is TRBV20-1; 10 nucleotides align to TRBD2. CDR1 is DFQATT and CDR2 is SNEGSKA in the germline V gene (reference sequence). V lost 2 bases and J lost 9; bases outside the gene matches: 16. The CDR3 runs 16 residues. The CDR3 sequence: CSARRVRLAGNVGQYF. CDR3 nucleotides: TGCAGTGCTAGAAGGGTCAGACTAGCGGGTAACGTAGGGCAGTACTTC.

V usage is TRBV5-6 and J usage is TRBJ2-7, with 7 bases aligning to TRBD1. The CDR3 length is 14 residues. The germline V gene encodes CDR1 SGHDT and CDR2 YYEEEE. After removal of 2 bases from V and 3 bases from J, the junction contained 5 bases not matched to a gene. The CDR3 DNA reads as TGTGCCAGCAGCTTCGGACAGGATTACTACGAGCAGTACTTC. Translation gives CASSFGQDYYEQYF.

The V and J genes are TRBV5-1 and TRBJ2-6, with TRBD1 identical over 7 bases. CDR1 SGHRS and CDR2 YFSETQ come from the germline V gene. This CDR3 has 16 amino acids. Losses at the gene ends were 0 bases for V and 0 bases for J; bases not matched to a gene: 0. CDR3 loop: CASSLGQGSGANVLTF. The CDR3 DNA sequence: TGCGCCAGCAGCTTGGGACAGGGCTCTGGGGCCAACGTCCTGACTTTC. Using reference TRBV5-1 and TRBJ2-6 for the parts outside the CDR3, the full variable domain is KAGVTQTPRYLIKTRGQQVTLSCSPISGHRSVSWYQQTPGQGLQFLFEYFSETQRNKGNFPGRFSGRQFSNSRSEMNVSTLELGDSALYLCASSLGQGSGANVLTFGAGSRLTVL.

Of note for this clonotype: An end of the junction differs from the germline gene, which may be a read error. The chain is built from TRBV28 and TRBJ2-2, with D maybe TRBD2 (5 bases). The CDR3 totals 13 residues. Germline assignment: CDR1 MDHEN and CDR2 SYDVKM. The CDR3 sequence: CASSLGRTGELSF. In nucleotides, the CDR3 is TGTGCCAGCAGTCTAGGGAGAACCGGGGAGCTGTCTTTT.